The clone carrying this T cell receptor (beta chain) has only a few counts. Its antigen is as yet unknown. Germline V CDR1 and CDR2: SGDLS, YYNGEE. V was trimmed by 2 bases and J by 7 bases, leaving 10 bases between them. The CDR3 spans 14 residues. An Oncomine TCR Beta short-read assay was used to sequence the DNA from cultured CD4+ T cells. TCRdb ran MiXCR on the PCR reads and lists one entry per CDR3 protein. The sample consists of 10,000 to 15,000 distinct CDR3 sequences, around 40% of them appearing once. This entry belongs to a study of vaccination and CD4 T cells after COVID-19. Specified treatment: approximately nine-day PBMC culture with coronavirus spike peptide pools or control peptides (ViraFEST assay). Cultures used under 2.5 million PBMCs per well, about 10 IU/ml IL-2 and around 10 ug/ml peptides.

The origin of this receptor is a human donor with COVID-19. Sequencing was performed on cultured CD4+ T cells from blood. The rearrangement uses TRBV9 and TRBJ1-6; no definite D call. CDR3: CASSVGGSNSPLHF. CDR3 sequence (DNA): TGTGCCAGCAGCGTCGGAGGGTCGAATTCACCCCTCCACTTT.